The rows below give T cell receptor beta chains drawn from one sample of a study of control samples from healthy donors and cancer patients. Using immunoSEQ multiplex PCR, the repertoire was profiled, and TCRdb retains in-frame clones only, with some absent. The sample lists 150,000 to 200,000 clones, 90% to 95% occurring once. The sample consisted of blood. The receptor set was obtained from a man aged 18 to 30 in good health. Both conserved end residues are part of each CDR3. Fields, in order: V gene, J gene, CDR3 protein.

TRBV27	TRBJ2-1	CASSPLVRGNEQFF
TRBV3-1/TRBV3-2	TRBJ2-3	CASSPSGGRSTDTQYF
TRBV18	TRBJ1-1	CASSPNGKMGSEAFF
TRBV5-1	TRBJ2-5	CASSLRPSGGRETQYF
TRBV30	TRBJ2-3	CAWRESGGPDTQYF
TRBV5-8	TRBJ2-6	CASSLRYSGTSGANVLTF
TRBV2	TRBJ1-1	CASSTRDTEAFF
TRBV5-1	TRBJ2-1	CASSPGTSGGGEQFF
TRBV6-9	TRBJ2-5	CASSYRLRQGQETQYF
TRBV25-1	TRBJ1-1	CASSALRGADTEAFF
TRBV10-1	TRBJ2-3	CASSGQGGDTQYF
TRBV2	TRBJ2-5	CASRSSGGLRETQYF
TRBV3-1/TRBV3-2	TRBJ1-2	CASSQGVSGYTF
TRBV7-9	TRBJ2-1	CASSSLLDLVNEQFF
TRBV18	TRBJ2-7	CASSPGGAANEQYF
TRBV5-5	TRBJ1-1	CASSLAGAGTEAFF
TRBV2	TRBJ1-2	CASSESRADGYTF
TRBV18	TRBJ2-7	CASSTDRGGSYEQYF
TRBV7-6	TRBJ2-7	CASSYLIGGHEQYF
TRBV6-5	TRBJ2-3	CASSYSYSGASQYF
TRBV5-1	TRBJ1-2	CASSFSSGSSGYTF
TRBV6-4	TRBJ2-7	CASSRGPAYEQYF
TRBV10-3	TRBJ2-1	CAIKGSGGTGLSEQFF
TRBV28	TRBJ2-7	CASRAVRGTYEQYF
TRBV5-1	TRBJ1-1	CASKVSRNTEAFF
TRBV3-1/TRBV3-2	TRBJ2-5	CASSQLSGGETQYF
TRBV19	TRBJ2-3	CASSLRAGAGTDTQYF
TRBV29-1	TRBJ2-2	CSVVSIGRGAPGELFF
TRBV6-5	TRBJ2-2	CASSPGTGGTGELFF
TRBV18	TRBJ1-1	CASSPPTVSEAFF
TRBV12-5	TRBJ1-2	CASGLVKVAARDSYGYTF
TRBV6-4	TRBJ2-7	CASSASASSYEQYF
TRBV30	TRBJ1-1	CACHRSSTEAFF
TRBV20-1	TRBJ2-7	CSASSWTSSYEQYF
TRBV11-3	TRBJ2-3	CASSPGGGGPGDTQYF
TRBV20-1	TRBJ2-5	CSAPLETQYF
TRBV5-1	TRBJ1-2	CASSSEWEGYGYTF
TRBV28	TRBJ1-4	CASSSLRGPEEKLFF
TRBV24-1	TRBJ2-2	CATSDWQGSGELFF
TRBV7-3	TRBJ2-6	CASSLATSGANVLTF
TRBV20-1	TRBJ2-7	CSARGGYEQYF
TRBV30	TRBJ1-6	CAWSTGQDNSPLHF
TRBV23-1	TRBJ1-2	CASSQSQEQGDYGYTF
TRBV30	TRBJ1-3	CAFGRQGGGNTIYF
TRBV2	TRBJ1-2	CASRIRDNYGYTF
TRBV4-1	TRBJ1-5	CASSQDGAGNQPQHF
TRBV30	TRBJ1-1	CACLRTGLNTEAFF
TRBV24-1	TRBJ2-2	CATSDPSDWTGELFF
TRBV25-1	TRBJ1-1	CASQSIAGTEAFF
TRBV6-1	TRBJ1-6	CASSEGRFGGSPLHF